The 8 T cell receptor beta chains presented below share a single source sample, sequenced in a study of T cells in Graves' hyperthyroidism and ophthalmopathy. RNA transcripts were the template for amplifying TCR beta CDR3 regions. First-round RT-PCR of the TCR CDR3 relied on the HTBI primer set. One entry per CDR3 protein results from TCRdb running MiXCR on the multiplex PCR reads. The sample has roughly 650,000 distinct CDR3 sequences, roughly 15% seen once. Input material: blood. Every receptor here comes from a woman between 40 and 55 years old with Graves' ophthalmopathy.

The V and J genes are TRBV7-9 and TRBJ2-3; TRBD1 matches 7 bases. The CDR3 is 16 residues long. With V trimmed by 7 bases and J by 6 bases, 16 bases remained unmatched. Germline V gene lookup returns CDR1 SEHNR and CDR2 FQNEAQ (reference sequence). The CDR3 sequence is CASTPRSERGLDTQYF. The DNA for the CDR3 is TGTGCCAGCACCCCAAGAAGTGAAAGGGGGCTTGATACGCAGTATTTT.

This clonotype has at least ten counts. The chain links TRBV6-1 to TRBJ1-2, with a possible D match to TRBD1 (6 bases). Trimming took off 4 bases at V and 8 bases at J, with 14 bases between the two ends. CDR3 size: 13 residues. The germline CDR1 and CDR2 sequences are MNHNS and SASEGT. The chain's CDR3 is CASSGASGVGYTF. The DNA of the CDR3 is TGTGCCAGCAGTGGCGCTTCAGGGGTCGGCTACACCTTC.

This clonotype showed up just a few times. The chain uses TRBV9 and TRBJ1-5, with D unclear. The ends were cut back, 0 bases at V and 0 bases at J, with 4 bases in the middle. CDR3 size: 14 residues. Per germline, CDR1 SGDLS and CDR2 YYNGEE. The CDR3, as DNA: TGTGCCAGCAGCGTAGGAGATAGCAATCAGCCCCAGCATTTT. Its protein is CASSVGDSNQPQHF. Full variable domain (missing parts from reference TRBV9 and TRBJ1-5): DSGVTQTPKHLITATGQRVTLRCSPRSGDLSVYWYQQSLDQGLQFLIQYYNGEERAKGNILERFSAQQFPDLHSELNLSSLELGDSALYFCASSVGDSNQPQHFGDGTRLSIL.

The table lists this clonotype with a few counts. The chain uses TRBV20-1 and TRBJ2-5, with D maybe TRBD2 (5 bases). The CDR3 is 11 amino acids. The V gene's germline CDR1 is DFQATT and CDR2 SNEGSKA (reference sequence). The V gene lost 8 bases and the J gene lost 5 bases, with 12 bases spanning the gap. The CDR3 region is CSRELGETQYF. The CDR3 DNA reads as TGCAGTAGGGAGCTAGGGGAGACCCAGTACTTC.

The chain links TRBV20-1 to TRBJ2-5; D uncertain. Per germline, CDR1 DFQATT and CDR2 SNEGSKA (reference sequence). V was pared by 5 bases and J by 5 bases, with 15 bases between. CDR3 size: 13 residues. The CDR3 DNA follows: TGCAGTGCTTCGAGGTTTGGGGTTGAGACCCAGTACTTC. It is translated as CSASRFGVETQYF.

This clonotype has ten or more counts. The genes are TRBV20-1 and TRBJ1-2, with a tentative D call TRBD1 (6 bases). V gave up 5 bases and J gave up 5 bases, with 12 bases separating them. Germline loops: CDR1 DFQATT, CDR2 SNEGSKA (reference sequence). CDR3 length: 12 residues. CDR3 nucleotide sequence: TGCAGTGCTGACAGGCTGCTATATGGCTACACCTTC. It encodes CSADRLLYGYTF.

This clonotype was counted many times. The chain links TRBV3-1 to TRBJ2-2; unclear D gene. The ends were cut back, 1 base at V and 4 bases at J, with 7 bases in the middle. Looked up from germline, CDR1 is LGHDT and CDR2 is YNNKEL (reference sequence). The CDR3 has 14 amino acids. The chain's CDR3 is CASSQATVTGELFF. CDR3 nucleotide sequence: TGTGCCAGCAGCCAAGCCACAGTCACCGGGGAGCTGTTTTTT.

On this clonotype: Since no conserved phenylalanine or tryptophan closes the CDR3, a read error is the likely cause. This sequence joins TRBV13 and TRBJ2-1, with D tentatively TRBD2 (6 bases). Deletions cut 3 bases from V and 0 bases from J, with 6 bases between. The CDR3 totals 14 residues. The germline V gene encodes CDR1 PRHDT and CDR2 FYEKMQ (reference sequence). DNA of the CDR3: TGTGCCAGCAGCTTGGGGGGCTCCTACAATGAGCAGTTCTCC. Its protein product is CASSLGGSYNEQFS.